This TCR beta chain was sequenced for a study of blood T cell repertoires in COVID-19. The CDR3 length is 14 residues. V was shortened by 3 bases and J by 2 bases, with 5 bases between the two germline ends. Germline V lookup: CDR1 WSHSY, CDR2 SAAADI. The table came from immunoSEQ multiplex PCR; TCRdb's copy has only in-frame clones and leaves some out. The sample yields 200,000 to 300,000 clones, roughly nine tenths seen once. The chain couples TRBV10-2 to TRBJ1-6; perhaps TRBD1 as D (5 bases). This sequence originates from a man between 60 and 70 years old who had recovered from COVID-19. Sequencing was performed on peripheral blood. The CDR3 here is CASSDRAYNSPLHF. The CDR3 DNA sequence: TGCGCCAGCAGTGACAGGGCCTATAATTCACCCCTCCACTTT.